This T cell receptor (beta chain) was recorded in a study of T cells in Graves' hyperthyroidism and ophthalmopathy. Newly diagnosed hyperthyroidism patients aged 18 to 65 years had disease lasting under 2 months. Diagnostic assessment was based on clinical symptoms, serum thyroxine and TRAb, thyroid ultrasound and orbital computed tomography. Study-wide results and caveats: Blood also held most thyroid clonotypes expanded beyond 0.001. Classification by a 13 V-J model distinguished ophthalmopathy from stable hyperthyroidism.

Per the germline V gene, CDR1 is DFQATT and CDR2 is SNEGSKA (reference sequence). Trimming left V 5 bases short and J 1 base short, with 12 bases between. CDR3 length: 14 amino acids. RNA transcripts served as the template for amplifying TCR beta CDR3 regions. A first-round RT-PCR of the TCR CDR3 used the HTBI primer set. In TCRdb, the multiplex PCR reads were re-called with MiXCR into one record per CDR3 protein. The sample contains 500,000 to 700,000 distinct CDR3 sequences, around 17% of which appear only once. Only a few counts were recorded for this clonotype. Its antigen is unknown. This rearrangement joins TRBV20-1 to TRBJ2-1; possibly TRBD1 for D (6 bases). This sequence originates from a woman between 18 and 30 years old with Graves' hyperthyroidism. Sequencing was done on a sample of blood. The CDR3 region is CSAADRPSYNEQFF. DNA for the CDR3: TGCAGTGCTGCGGACAGACCTTCCTACAATGAGCAGTTCTTC.